The 14 T cell receptor beta chains in this list originate from one sample, sequenced in a study of blood T cell repertoires in COVID-19. Method: immunoSEQ multiplex PCR; TCRdb's copy keeps in-frame clones and lacks some. The top ten clones hold 2% to 2.5% of a sample with approximately 240,000 clones, roughly 84% of them seen once. The sample consisted of peripheral blood. All receptors come from an older woman with acute or convalescent COVID-19.

This clone was recorded a few times. The same CDR3 can be traced to other DNA sequences in this sample. This chain connects TRBV19 to TRBJ1-2, with TRBD1 matching over 9 bases. The CDR3 sequence is 15 residues long. The V gene end was trimmed by 4 bases and the J gene end by 0 bases; junction bases not matched to a gene: 3. Per the germline V gene, CDR1 is LNHDA and CDR2 is SQIVND (reference sequence). The CDR3 nucleotides read TGTGCCAGTAGTAGGGGACAGGGAGCTAACTATGGCTACACCTTC. Its protein product is CASSRGQGANYGYTF.

The chain couples TRBV5-5 to TRBJ2-7; 7 bases are shared with TRBD1. CDR3 length: 15 residues. The germline V gene encodes CDR1 SGHKS and CDR2 YYEKEE (reference sequence). Unmatched junction bases numbered 11, after V lost 5 bases and J lost 3 bases. CDR3 amino acids: CASSRSGQILYEQYF. The DNA of the CDR3 is TGTGCCAGCAGTAGGTCGGGACAGATCCTCTACGAGCAGTACTTC.

This clone is a singleton in its sample. The V and J genes are TRBV5-1 and TRBJ2-7, with 7 bases aligning to TRBD1. This CDR3 has 13 residues. The V segment lost 4 bases and the J segment 5 bases; nucleotides outside the gene matches: 6. Germline CDR1 is SGHRS and CDR2 is YFSETQ. This chain's CDR3 is CASSPQGVHEQYF. The DNA of the CDR3 is TGCGCCAGCAGCCCCCAGGGGGTCCACGAGCAGTACTTC.

The J gene is TRBJ2-7, the V gene TRBV5-5; the D gene is possibly TRBD2 (6 bases). This CDR3 has 14 residues. Germline-derived CDR1 and CDR2 are SGHKS and YYEKEE (reference sequence). V lost 4 bases, J lost 0 bases, and 11 bases lay in between. The CDR3 sequence is CASSHAGLSYEQYF. CDR3 in DNA: TGTGCCAGCAGCCACGCGGGACTCTCCTACGAGCAGTACTTC. The whole variable domain, filled in from reference TRBV5-5 and TRBJ2-7, reads DAGVTQSPTHLIKTRGQQVTLRCSPISGHKSVSWYQQVLGQGPQFIFQYYEKEERGRGNFPDRFSARQFPNYSSELNVNALLLGDSALYLCASSHAGLSYEQYFGPGTRLTVT.

V is TRBV7-9 and J is TRBJ2-7; 12 positions match TRBD1. The CDR3 has 15 amino acids. Germline CDR1 and CDR2: SEHNR and FQNEAQ (reference sequence). With 5 bases clipped from V and 1 base from J, the junction kept 3 bases outside the gene matches. The DNA of the CDR3 is TGTGCCAGCAGCAGGGGACAGGGGGCTTCCTACGAGCAGTACTTC. Its protein product is CASSRGQGASYEQYF.

V is TRBV9 and J is TRBJ1-3; D is unclear. Germline V gene sequence: CDR1 SGDLS, CDR2 YYNGEE. Trimming cost V 0 bases and J 3 bases, with 7 bases left between them. This CDR3 has 14 residues. In nucleotides, the CDR3 is TGTGCCAGCAGCGTAGATCAGGTTGGAAACACCATATATTTT. This gives the protein CASSVDQVGNTIYF.

The V call is TRBV7-2, the J call TRBJ1-5; possibly TRBD1 for D (5 bases). The V gene's germline CDR1 is SGHTA and CDR2 FQGNSA. The CDR3 totals 16 residues. Trimming pared 2 bases from V and 1 base from J, leaving 12 bases between. The CDR3 reads CASSLKGASSNQPQHF. CDR3 nucleotide sequence: TGTGCCAGCAGCTTAAAAGGGGCTTCCAGCAATCAGCCCCAGCATTTT.

The genes are TRBV2 and TRBJ1-1; 7 bases map to TRBD1. Germline V gives CDR1 SNHLY, CDR2 FYNNEI. V was pared by 6 bases and J by 0 bases, with 10 bases of the junction left unmatched. CDR3 length: 16 amino acids. The CDR3 reads CASRERQGLMNTEAFF. DNA of the CDR3: TGTGCCAGCAGGGAACGACAGGGCCTTATGAACACTGAAGCTTTCTTT.

The genes are TRBV27 and TRBJ2-5, with unresolved D. The CDR3 spans 16 residues. Germline CDR1 reads MNHEY; CDR2 reads SMNVEV (reference sequence). V was shortened by 3 bases and J by 1 base, with 15 bases between the two germline ends. For the CDR3, the DNA is TGTGCCAGCAGTTTGAGGTACCCTCGCAGCCAAGAGACCCAGTACTTC. It encodes CASSLRYPRSQETQYF.

V is TRBV7-2 and J is TRBJ2-2, with unresolved D. V was cut by 2 bases and J by 1 base, with 8 bases left in between. Germline-derived CDR1 and CDR2 are SGHTA and FQGNSA. This CDR3 is 15 amino acids long. Here the CDR3 reads CASSLFGWNTGELFF. The CDR3 DNA follows: TGTGCCAGCAGCTTATTCGGGTGGAACACCGGGGAGCTGTTTTTT.

The rearrangement joins TRBV19 to TRBJ2-1, with TRBD2 matching over 7 bases. CDR1 LNHDA and CDR2 SQIVND come from the germline V gene (reference sequence). The CDR3 is 14 amino acids. With V trimmed by 3 bases and J by 2 bases, 1 base remained unmatched. The CDR3: CASSIRGAYNEQFF. CDR3 nucleotides: TGTGCCAGTAGTATTCGGGGGGCCTACAATGAGCAGTTCTTC. Drawing the rest from reference TRBV19 and TRBJ2-1, the complete variable domain is DGGITQSPKYLFRKEGQNVTLSCEQNLNHDAMYWYRQDPGQGLRLIYYSQIVNDFQKGDIAEGYSVSREKKESFPLTVTSAQKNPTAFYLCASSIRGAYNEQFFGPGTRLTVL.

This clone was seen only a few times. V and J are TRBV27 and TRBJ2-4; 7 positions match TRBD2. Germline V CDR1 and CDR2: MNHEY, SMNVEV (reference sequence). The V gene end was trimmed by 4 bases and the J gene end by 2 bases; junction bases not matched to a gene: 5. This CDR3 spans 15 amino acids. This CDR3 is CASSSAGPSKNIQYF. The CDR3 region has the DNA TGTGCCAGCAGTTCAGCGGGGCCTTCCAAAAACATTCAGTACTTC.

The chain couples TRBV6-1 to TRBJ1-5; a possible D gene is TRBD1 (5 bases). V lost 1 base to trimming and J lost 4 bases, with 8 bases between them. The CDR3 consists of 14 residues. CDR1 and CDR2 from the germline V gene are MNHNS and SASEGT. CDR3 bases: TGTGCCAGCAGTGAAGTAAGGGGTAATCAGCCCCAGCATTTT. Amino acid sequence: CASSEVRGNQPQHF.

V usage is TRBV10-1 and J usage is TRBJ1-1; the D is unclear. V was shortened by 0 bases and J by 0 bases, with 8 bases between the two germline ends. Germline CDR1 and CDR2: WNHNN and SYGVQD (reference sequence). The CDR3 contains 15 residues. The CDR3 DNA sequence: TGCGCCAGCAGTGAGTCGAGGAAGATGAACACTGAAGCTTTCTTT. It yields the protein CASSESRKMNTEAFF.